The source of this T cell receptor (beta chain) is a study of T cells after posttransplantation cyclophosphamide. Study-wide results and limits: Recipient CMV seropositivity and CMV reactivation strongly tracked TRB clonality.

Relative to its sample, this clone is medium-sized. The antigen is unknown. CDR1 and CDR2 (germline): WNHNN, SYGVQD (reference sequence). J gave up 10 bases and V 6 bases, and 2 bases lay outside the gene matches. The CDR3 length is 11 residues. Clones were read by immunoSEQ multiplex PCR, and TCRdb kept only the in-frame ones, dropping some. This sample shows 1,500 to 2,000 clones and no singletons; approximately 15% rests with the ten largest. Cyclophosphamide on days +3 and +4 followed busulfan-fludarabine conditioning and a marrow graft. The material sequenced was PBMCs, taken more than 32 days after allogeneic stem cell transplant with posttransplant cyclophosphamide. The TCR was taken from a female patient aged 60 or older who received an allogeneic stem cell transplant from a related donor and was CMV-positive. Some T cells may be graft donor cells. This chain links TRBV10-1 with TRBJ2-1; 8 nucleotides align to TRBD2. CDR3 loop: CASSTSGEQFF. The CDR3 DNA reads as TGCGCCAGCAGCACTAGCGGAGAGCAGTTCTTC.